This is a list of T cell receptor beta chains from one sample in a study of blood T cell repertoires in COVID-19. TCRdb's table, derived via immunoSEQ multiplex PCR, lists solely in-frame clones and lacks some. The profile shows 200,000 to 250,000 clones, roughly 80% of them singletons. Material for sequencing was peripheral blood. The receptors originated from a woman aged 25 to 39 who had recovered from COVID-19. The CDR3 runs from the conserved cysteine through the conserved F or W. The D gene is left open where the match is weak. Clone size is stated in some rows and not others, as once, few, many or a class when expanded.

>-|-|TRBJ2-1|TRBV5-1
TGCGCCAGCGGACCTGGACAACAAGAGACGAATGAGCAGTTCTTC
CASGPGQQETNEQFF
>-|-|TRBJ2-2|TRBV5-1
TGCGCCAGCAGCTTGACCAGGGAATCCGGGGAGCTGTTTTTT
CASSLTRESGELFF
>-|-|TRBJ1-5|TRBV4-1
TGCGCCAGCAGCCAAGAAGGGGAGGGGGTATTTCGCGATCAGCCCCAGCATTTT
CASSQEGEGVFRDQPQHF
>-|-|TRBJ1-1|TRBV27
TGTGCCAGCAGTTTTTCACCCTCCGGGGAGACTGAAGCTTTCTTT
CASSFSPSGETEAFF
>-|-|TRBJ2-7|TRBV7-9
TGTGCCAGCAACGCGGGGACGATTGCCGAGCAGTACTTC
CASNAGTIAEQYF
>-|-|TRBJ2-5|TRBV4-1
TGCGCCAGCAGCCTCGCCGGACAGCAAGAGACCCAGTACTTC
CASSLAGQQETQYF
>once|-|TRBJ2-1|TRBV2
TGTGCCAGCAGTGAAAGCGCGAGCTCCTACAATGAGCAGTTCTTC
CASSESASSYNEQFF
>-|-|TRBJ2-7|TRBV5-1
TGCGCCAGCAGCAGGACGGGACAAGCCTCCTACGAGCAGTACTTC
CASSRTGQASYEQYF
>-|-|TRBJ1-2|TRBV18
TGTGCCAGCTCGACCGGGAGGGGTCCCTATGGCTACACCTTC
CASSTGRGPYGYTF
>-|TRBD1|TRBJ2-7|TRBV30
TGTGCCTGGACTCGGCGGGACAGGGATTCCTACGAGCAGTACTTC
CAWTRRDRDSYEQYF
>-|-|TRBJ1-5|TRBV5-5
TGTGCCAGCAGCTTGGCCCTACAGACCAATCAGCCCCAGCATTTT
CASSLALQTNQPQHF
>-|TRBD1|TRBJ1-6|TRBV28
TGTGCCAGCAGTTTCCAAACAGGGGAGAGGAGAAATTCACCCCTCCACTTT
CASSFQTGERRNSPLHF
>-|TRBD2|TRBJ2-3|TRBV7-6
TGTGCCAGCAGCTTATCACTAGCGGGAGTGGGAGATACGCAGTATTTT
CASSLSLAGVGDTQYF
>-|-|TRBJ1-5|TRBV27
TGTGCCAGCAGTTACAGGGTTGAATGGAGCAATCAGCCCCAGCATTTT
CASSYRVEWSNQPQHF
>few|-|TRBJ1-5|TRBV11-2
TGTGCCAGCAGCCGTAATAATAATCAGCCCCAGCATTTT
CASSRNNNQPQHF
>-|TRBD1|TRBJ2-5|TRBV24-1
TGTGCCACCAGTGATCCGGGGACAGGCGGAGAGACCCAGTACTTC
CATSDPGTGGETQYF
>-|-|TRBJ1-6|TRBV5-1
TGCGCCAGCAGCTTGGAAGGGGTCCGGAATTCACCCCTCCACTTT
CASSLEGVRNSPLHF
>-|-|TRBJ1-2|TRBV30
TGTGCCTGGACCCCCGGAAACAGGGTTTGGGATGGCTACACCTTC
CAWTPGNRVWDGYTF
>-|-|TRBJ2-5|TRBV14
TGTGCCAGCAGCCAAGGACTCCAAGAGACCCAGTACTTC
CASSQGLQETQYF
>-|TRBD2|TRBJ2-1|TRBV2
TGTGCCAGCAGTCCACGACTAGCGGGGGGGAGGGAGCAGTTCTTC
CASSPRLAGGREQFF
>-|TRBD2|TRBJ2-7|TRBV7-9
TGTGCCGGCGGGGGAAGCTCCTACGAGCAGTACTTC
CAGGGSSYEQYF
>-|-|TRBJ2-2|TRBV5-1
TGCGCCAGCAGCTTTGAGAGACAGAAGAACACCGGGGAGCTGTTTTTT
CASSFERQKNTGELFF
>-|-|TRBJ1-3|TRBV9
TGTGCCAGCAGCGTACAGGGGAAAGGTCCCCAGGGCATATATTTT
CASSVQGKGPQGIYF
>-|TRBD1|TRBJ2-7|TRBV5-1
TGCGCCAGCAGCGAGGGACAGGGAAATCAGCAGTACTTC
CASSEGQGNQQYF
>-|TRBD1|TRBJ2-7|TRBV28
TGTGCCAGCAGGGATAATACGGGACAGGGTACATACGAGCAGTACTTC
CASRDNTGQGTYEQYF
>-|-|TRBJ1-5|TRBV5-6
TGTGCCAGCAGCTCCGCGTATAGCAATCAGCCCCAGCATTTT
CASSSAYSNQPQHF
>-|TRBD1|TRBJ1-4|TRBV6-5
TGTGCCAGCAGAGGGACAGTAGGGAATGAAAAACTGTTTTTT
CASRGTVGNEKLFF
>-|-|TRBJ2-1|TRBV24-1
TGTGCCACCAGTGAAGGAGCGCCGTACAATGAGCAGTTCTTC
CATSEGAPYNEQFF
>-|TRBD1|TRBJ1-4|TRBV20-1
TGCAGTGCTAGTGGACAGGGGTATGAAAAACTGTTTTTT
CSASGQGYEKLFF
>-|TRBD1|TRBJ1-1|TRBV5-4
TGTGCCAGCAGCCCCCGGACAGGGATAGGCACTGAAGCTTTCTTT
CASSPRTGIGTEAFF
>-|TRBD2|TRBJ2-5|TRBV5-4
TGTGCCAGCAGCCTGTCCGGACTAGCGTCAGAGACCCAGTACTTC
CASSLSGLASETQYF
>few|TRBD2|TRBJ2-1|TRBV13
TGTGCCAGCAGCACTACATCGGGACTAGCGTCACCCAATGAGCAGTTCTTC
CASSTTSGLASPNEQFF
>once|-|TRBJ2-7|TRBV28
TGTGCCAGCAGACTACAACCAGGGGACCACTACGAGCAGTACTTC
CASRLQPGDHYEQYF
>-|-|TRBJ1-2|TRBV5-1
TGCGCCAGCAGCCCGACAGTCGATGGCTACACCTTC
CASSPTVDGYTF
>-|-|TRBJ2-3|TRBV2
TGTGCCAGCAAGAGAACTGGGCTGCTCCTTAGGGATACGCAGTATTTT
CASKRTGLLLRDTQYF
>-|TRBD2|TRBJ2-5|TRBV28
TGTGCCAGCGGAGGACTAGCGGGAGCGGGAGAGACCCAGTACTTC
CASGGLAGAGETQYF
>-|-|TRBJ2-7|TRBV11-2
TGTGCCATCAAAACGGGGTTTACCTACGAGCAGTACTTC
CAIKTGFTYEQYF
>once|-|TRBJ2-2|TRBV11-2
TGTGCCAGCAGCTCGGTCTCTCCGAACACCGGGGAGCTGTTTTTT
CASSSVSPNTGELFF
>-|TRBD2|TRBJ2-7|TRBV5-5
TGTGCCAGCAGCTTGATAGCGGGATTCTCCTACGAGCAGTACTTC
CASSLIAGFSYEQYF
>-|TRBD2|TRBJ2-1|TRBV9
TGTGCCAGCAGCGCCCTGGGACTAGCGGGAGGTAGTGAGCAGTTCTTC
CASSALGLAGGSEQFF
>-|-|TRBJ2-2|TRBV6-5
TGTGCCAGCAGTTACTTGTCGGCCCGGGCCGGGGAGCTGTTTTTT
CASSYLSARAGELFF
>few|-|TRBJ1-4|TRBV30
TGTGCCTGGAGTTCCAACTCGGGGGAAAAACTGTTTTTT
CAWSSNSGEKLFF
>many|-|TRBJ1-4|TRBV2
TGTGCCAGCATTCCGGATCGCCGCCAGGATGAAAAACTGTTTTTT
CASIPDRRQDEKLFF
>-|TRBD2|TRBJ2-7|TRBV6-2/TRBV6-3
TGTGCCAGCAGTTACGTCTCAGGGAGCGGGACCTACGAGCAGTACTTC
CASSYVSGSGTYEQYF
>-|TRBD2|TRBJ2-3|TRBV7-3
TGTGCCAGCAGCTTAGCCGGGACTAGCGAGTCGACAGATACGCAGTATTTT
CASSLAGTSESTDTQYF
>-|TRBD1|TRBJ2-7|TRBV19
TGTGCCAGTAGTGGCGGGACAGGGTGGCCAGACGAGCAGTACTTC
CASSGGTGWPDEQYF
>-|-|TRBJ2-1|TRBV11-2
TGTGCCAGCAGCTTAGGAGTAAGGAGTTACAATGAGCAGTTCTTC
CASSLGVRSYNEQFF
>-|-|TRBJ2-3|TRBV30
TGTGCCTGGAGTGTATACTACAGGGTGGACACAGATACGCAGTATTTT
CAWSVYYRVDTDTQYF
>-|TRBD1|TRBJ2-2|TRBV27
TGTGCCAGCAGTTTATTAACCGGGACAGGGGAACCCGGGGAGCTGTTTTTT
CASSLLTGTGEPGELFF
>few|-|TRBJ1-5|TRBV6-5
TGTGCCAGCAGTTTACCGGGGACAATGAATCAGCCCCAGCATTTT
CASSLPGTMNQPQHF
>few|TRBD2|TRBJ2-1|TRBV5-4
TGTGCCAGCAGCTTCGGACTAGCGGGAGGGAGAGATGAGCAGTTCTTC
CASSFGLAGGRDEQFF
>-|-|TRBJ2-7|TRBV6-5
TGTGCCAGCAGTTACGGCCCAGGGTATCCCTACGAGCAGTACTTC
CASSYGPGYPYEQYF
>-|TRBD2|TRBJ2-1|TRBV9
TGTGCCAGCAGCGCTGGGGGACTAGCGGGGAATGAGCAGTTCTTC
CASSAGGLAGNEQFF